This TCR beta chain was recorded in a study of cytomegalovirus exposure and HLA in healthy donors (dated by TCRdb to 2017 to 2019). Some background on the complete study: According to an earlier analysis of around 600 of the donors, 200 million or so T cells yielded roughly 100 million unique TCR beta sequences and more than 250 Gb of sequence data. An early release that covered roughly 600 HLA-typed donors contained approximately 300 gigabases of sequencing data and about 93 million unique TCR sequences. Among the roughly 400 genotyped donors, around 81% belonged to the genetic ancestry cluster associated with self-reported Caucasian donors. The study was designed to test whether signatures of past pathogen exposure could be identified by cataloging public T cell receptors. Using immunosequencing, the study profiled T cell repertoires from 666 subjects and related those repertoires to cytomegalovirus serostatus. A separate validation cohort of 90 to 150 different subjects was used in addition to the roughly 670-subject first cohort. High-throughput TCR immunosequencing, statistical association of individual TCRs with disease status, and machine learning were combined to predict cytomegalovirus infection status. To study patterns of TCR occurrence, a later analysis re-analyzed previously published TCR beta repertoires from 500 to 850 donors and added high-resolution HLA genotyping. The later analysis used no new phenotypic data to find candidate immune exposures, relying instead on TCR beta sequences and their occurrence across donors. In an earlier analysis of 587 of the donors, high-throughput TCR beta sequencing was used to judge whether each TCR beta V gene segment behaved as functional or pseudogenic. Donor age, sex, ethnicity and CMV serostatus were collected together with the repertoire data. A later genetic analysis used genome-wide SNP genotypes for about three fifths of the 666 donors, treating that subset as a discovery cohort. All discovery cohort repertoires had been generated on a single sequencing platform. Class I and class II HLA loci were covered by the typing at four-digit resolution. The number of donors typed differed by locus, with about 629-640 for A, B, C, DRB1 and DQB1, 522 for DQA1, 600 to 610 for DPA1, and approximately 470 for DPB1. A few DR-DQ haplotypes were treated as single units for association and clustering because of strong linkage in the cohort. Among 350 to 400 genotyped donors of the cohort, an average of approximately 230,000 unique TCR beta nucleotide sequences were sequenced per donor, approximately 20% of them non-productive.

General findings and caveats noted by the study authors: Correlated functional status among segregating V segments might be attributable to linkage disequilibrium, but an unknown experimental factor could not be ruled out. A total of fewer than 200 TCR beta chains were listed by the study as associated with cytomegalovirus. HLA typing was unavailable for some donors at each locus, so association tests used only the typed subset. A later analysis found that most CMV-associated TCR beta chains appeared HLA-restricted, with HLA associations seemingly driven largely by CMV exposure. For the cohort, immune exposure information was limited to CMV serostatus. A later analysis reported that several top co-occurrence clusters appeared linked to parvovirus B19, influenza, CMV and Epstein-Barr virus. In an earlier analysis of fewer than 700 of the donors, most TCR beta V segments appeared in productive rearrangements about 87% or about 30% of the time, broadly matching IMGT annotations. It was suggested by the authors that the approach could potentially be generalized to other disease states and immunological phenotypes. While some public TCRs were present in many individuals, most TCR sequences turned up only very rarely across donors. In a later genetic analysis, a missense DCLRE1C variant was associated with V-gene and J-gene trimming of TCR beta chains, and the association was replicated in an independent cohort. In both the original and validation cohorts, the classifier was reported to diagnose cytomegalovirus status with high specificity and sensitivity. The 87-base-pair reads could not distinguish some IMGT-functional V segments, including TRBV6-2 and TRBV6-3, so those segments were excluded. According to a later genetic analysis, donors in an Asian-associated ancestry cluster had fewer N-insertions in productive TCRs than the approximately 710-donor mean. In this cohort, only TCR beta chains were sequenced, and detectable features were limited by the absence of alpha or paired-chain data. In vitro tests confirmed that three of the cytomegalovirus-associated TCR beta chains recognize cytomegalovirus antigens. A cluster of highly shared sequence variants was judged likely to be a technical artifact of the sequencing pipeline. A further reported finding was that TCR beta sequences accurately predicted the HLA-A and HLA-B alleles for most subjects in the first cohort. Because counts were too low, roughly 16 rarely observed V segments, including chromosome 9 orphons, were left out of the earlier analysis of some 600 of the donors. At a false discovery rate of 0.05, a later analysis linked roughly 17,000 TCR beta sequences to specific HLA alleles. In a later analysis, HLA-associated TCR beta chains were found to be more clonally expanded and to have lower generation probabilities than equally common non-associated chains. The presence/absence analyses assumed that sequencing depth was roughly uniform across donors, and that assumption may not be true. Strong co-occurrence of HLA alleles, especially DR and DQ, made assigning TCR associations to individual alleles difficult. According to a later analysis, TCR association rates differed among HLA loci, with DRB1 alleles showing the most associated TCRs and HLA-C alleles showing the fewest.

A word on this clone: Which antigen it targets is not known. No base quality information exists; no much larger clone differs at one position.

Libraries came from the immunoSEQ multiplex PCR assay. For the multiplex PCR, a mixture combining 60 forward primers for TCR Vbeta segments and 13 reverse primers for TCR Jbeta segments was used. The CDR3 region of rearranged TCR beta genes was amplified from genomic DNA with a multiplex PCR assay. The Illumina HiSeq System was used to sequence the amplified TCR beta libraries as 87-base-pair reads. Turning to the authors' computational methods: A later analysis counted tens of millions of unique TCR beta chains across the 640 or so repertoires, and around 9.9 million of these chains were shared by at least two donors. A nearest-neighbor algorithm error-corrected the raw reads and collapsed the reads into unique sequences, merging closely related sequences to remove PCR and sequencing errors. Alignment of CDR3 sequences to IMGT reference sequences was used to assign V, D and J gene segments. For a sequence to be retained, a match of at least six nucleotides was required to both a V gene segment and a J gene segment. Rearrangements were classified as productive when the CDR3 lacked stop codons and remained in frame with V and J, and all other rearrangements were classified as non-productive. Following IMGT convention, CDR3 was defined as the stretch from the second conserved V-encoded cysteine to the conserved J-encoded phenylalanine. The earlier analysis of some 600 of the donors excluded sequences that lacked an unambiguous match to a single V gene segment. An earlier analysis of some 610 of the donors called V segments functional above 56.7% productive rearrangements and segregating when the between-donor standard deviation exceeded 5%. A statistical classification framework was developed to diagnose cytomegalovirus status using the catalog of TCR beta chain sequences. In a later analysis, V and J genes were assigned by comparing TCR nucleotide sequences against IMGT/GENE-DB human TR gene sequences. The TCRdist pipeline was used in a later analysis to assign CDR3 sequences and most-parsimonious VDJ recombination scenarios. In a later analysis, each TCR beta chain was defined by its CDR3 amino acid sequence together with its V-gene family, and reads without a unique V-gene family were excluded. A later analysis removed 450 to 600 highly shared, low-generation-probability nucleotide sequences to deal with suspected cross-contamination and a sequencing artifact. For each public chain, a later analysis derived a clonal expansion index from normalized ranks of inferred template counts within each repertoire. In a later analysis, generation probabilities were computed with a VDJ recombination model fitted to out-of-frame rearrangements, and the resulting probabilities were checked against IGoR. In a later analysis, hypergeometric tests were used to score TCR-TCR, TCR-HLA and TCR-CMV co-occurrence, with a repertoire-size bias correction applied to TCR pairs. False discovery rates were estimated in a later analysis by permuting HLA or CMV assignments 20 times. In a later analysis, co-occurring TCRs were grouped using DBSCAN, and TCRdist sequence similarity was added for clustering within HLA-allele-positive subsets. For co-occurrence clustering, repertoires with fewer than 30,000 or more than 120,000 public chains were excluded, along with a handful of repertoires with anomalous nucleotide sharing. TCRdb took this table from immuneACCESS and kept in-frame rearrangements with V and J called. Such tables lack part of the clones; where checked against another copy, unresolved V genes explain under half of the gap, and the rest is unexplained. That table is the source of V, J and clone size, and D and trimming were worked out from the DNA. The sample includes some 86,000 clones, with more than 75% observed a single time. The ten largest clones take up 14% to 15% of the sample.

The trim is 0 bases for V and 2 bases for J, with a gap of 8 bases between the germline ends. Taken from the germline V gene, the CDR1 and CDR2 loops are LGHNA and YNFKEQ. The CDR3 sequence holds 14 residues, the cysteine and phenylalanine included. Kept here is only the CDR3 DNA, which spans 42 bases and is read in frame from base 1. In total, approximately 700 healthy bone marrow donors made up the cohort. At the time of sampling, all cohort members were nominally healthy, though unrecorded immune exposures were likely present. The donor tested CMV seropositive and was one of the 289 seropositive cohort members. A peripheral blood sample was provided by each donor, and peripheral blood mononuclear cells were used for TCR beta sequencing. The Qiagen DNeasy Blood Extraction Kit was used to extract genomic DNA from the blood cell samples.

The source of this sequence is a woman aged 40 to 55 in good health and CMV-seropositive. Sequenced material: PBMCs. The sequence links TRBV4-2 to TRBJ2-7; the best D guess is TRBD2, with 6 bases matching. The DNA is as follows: TGTGCCAGCAGCCAAGATCCGGGGGCCTACGAGCAGTACTTC. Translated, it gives CASSQDPGAYEQYF.